These 4 T cell receptor beta chains came from one sample sequenced in a study of blood T cell repertoires in COVID-19. Measured with immunoSEQ multiplex PCR; TCRdb has only the in-frame clones, and not every one. There are over 250,000 clones in the sample; 70% to 90% occur only once, and 9.5% to 12% lies in the top ten. The specimen was peripheral blood. Receptor source: a woman aged 70-85 years with acute or convalescent COVID-19.

For the CDR3, the DNA is TGTGCCAGCATTAGACAGGATGCTGAAAAACTGTTTTTT. Translating gives CASIRQDAEKLFF. The rearrangement joins TRBV2 to TRBJ1-4; tentatively, D is TRBD1 (6 bases). Trimming took 7 bases from V and 7 from J, leaving 13 bases between them. CDR1 is SNHLY and CDR2 is FYNNEI in the germline V gene. This CDR3 region has 13 residues. The full variable domain, completed using reference TRBV2 and TRBJ1-4, is EPEVTQTPSHQVTQMGQEVILRCVPISNHLYFYWYRQILGQKVEFLVSFYNNEISEKSEIFDDQFSVERPDGSNFTLKIRSTKLEDSAMYFCASIRQDAEKLFFGSGTQLSVL.

The chain has TRBV7-2 and TRBJ1-1, with D perhaps TRBD1 (6 bases). The V end was cut by 3 bases, the J end by 1 base, with 12 bases between. From germline, CDR1 is SGHTA and CDR2 FQGNSA. This CDR3 is built from 15 residues. CDR3 nucleotide sequence: TGTGCCAGCAGCTTGACAGGTTGGGGGAACACTGAAGCTTTCTTT. Encoded protein: CASSLTGWGNTEAFF.

The CDR3 region is CASSNQGPGGYTF. DNA of the CDR3: TGTGCCAGCAGTAATCAGGGGCCCGGTGGCTACACCTTC. J is TRBJ1-2 and V is TRBV2; D is perhaps TRBD1 (6 bases). Trimming shortened V by 5 bases and J by 7 bases, and 14 bases separated the two germline ends. This CDR3 contains 13 residues. Germline loops: CDR1 SNHLY, CDR2 FYNNEI.

The chain joins TRBV16 to TRBJ1-6; tentative D call: TRBD1 (5 bases). In germline, CDR1 is KGHSY, CDR2 FQNENV. This CDR3 contains 15 residues. With 4 bases removed from V and 10 bases from J, the gap between germline ends came to 17 bases. CDR3 coding DNA: TGTGCCAGCAGCCCCCTGCAGGCGGAGGGGTCACCCCTCCACTTT. Its protein is CASSPLQAEGSPLHF.